This T cell receptor (beta chain) was documented in a study of shared clonotypes between healthy human individuals. Assay: immunoSEQ multiplex PCR; the TCRdb copy retains only in-frame clones and omits some. Of around 430,000 clones listed, 75% to 85% were seen once; the top ten hold 13%. The germline V gene has CDR1 SGHRS and CDR2 YFSETQ. The CDR3 consists of 16 residues. J was trimmed by 5 bases and V by 4 bases; bases with no gene match: 8. The chain is built from TRBV5-1 and TRBJ2-2; 10 bases align to TRBD2. The origin of this receptor is a middle-aged woman in good health. Some clones in this sample may be carry-over from other donors' samples. The sequencing input was PBMCs. CDR3 nucleotide sequence: TGCGCCAGCAGCGCTAGCGGGAGTGTGTTGACCGGGGAGCTGTTTTTT. Its protein is CASSASGSVLTGELFF.